The rows below give T cell receptor beta chains drawn from one sample of a study of metastatic and nonmetastatic thyroid tumors. TCRdb re-called the PCR reads through MiXCR. The sample has roughly 16,000 clones, 15% to 18% seen once; the top ten hold 15% to 20%. Material for sequencing was blood. Every receptor here comes from a female donor with papillary thyroid cancer or a benign thyroid nodule (not recorded which). Some clones in this sample may be carry-over from other donors' samples. The CDR3 runs from the conserved cysteine through the conserved F or W. Each record gives: J gene, clone size, D gene, V gene, CDR3 DNA, CDR3 protein. A D gene is named only where the DNA matches it firmly. Clone size is shown for a subset of rows, as once, few, many or a class of expanded clone.

TRBJ2-2 | many | NA | TRBV3-1 | TGTGCCAGCAGCCGTCTACCCGGGGCCGGGGAGCTGTTTTTT | CASSRLPGAGELFF
TRBJ1-4 | NA | NA | TRBV3-1 | TGTGCCAGCAGCCCGTGGTCGGATGAAAAACTGTTTTTT | CASSPWSDEKLFF
TRBJ2-3 | many | TRBD2 | TRBV5-6 | TGTGCCAGCAGCTTGGGGGCCGGGAGGACAGATACGCAGTATTTT | CASSLGAGRTDTQYF
TRBJ1-1 | medium-sized | NA | TRBV6-1 | TGTGCCAGCAGTGGAGGACAGCTGAACACTGAAGCTTTCTTT | CASSGGQLNTEAFF
TRBJ1-5 | many | NA | TRBV6-1 | TGTGCCAGCAGGGGGACATTTGATCAGCCCCAGCATTTT | CASRGTFDQPQHF
TRBJ2-2 | NA | NA | TRBV5-1 | TGCGCCAGCAGCTTGACAGGGAGAAGGACCGGGGAGCTGTTTTTT | CASSLTGRRTGELFF
TRBJ2-1 | medium-sized | TRBD2 | TRBV27 | TGTGCCAGCAGTTTAGCGGTACTAGCGGGGAATGAGCAGTTCTTC | CASSLAVLAGNEQFF
TRBJ2-5 | many | TRBD2 | TRBV7-2 | TGTGCCAGCAGCTTACTAGCGGGGGGGCCCATGAAGACCCAGTACTTC | CASSLLAGGPMKTQYF
TRBJ2-1 | NA | NA | TRBV5-1 | TGCGCCAGCAGCTTGACTACAGGCTTTAGCTCCTACAATGAGCAGTTCTTC | CASSLTTGFSSYNEQFF
TRBJ2-7 | many | NA | TRBV30 | TGTGCCTGGAGGTTACTAGACGGGTACGAGCAGTACTTC | CAWRLLDGYEQYF
TRBJ1-3 | many | NA | TRBV30 | TGTGCCTGGAGTTTTGGGGCTGGAAACACCATATATTTT | CAWSFGAGNTIYF
TRBJ1-2 | NA | NA | TRBV20-1 | TGCAGTGCTAGAGACCGCCTGGGAGTAGGTCACTATGGCTACACCTTC | CSARDRLGVGHYGYTF
TRBJ2-5 | medium-sized | TRBD2 | TRBV6-1 | TGTGCCAGCAGTGAGTTTAGCGGGAGTGCAGAGACCCAGTACTTC | CASSEFSGSAETQYF
TRBJ2-7 | once | TRBD2 | TRBV11-1 | TGTGCCAGCAGTCCCGGGACTAGCGGGAGGGTCCACGAGCAGTACTTC | CASSPGTSGRVHEQYF
TRBJ1-5 | many | NA | TRBV2 | TGTGCCAGCAGATCGGACGGAGAACCAAGCAATCAGCCCCAGCATTTT | CASRSDGEPSNQPQHF
TRBJ2-3 | many | NA | TRBV5-1 | TGCGCCAGCAGCTCTACGTCGGATACGCAGTATTTT | CASSSTSDTQYF